This entry lists 7 T cell receptor beta chains sequenced from one sample in a study of identifying expanded T cells in peripheral blood. This table comes from immunoSEQ multiplex PCR, and its TCRdb copy is limited to in-frame clones, with some not included. The table has more than 70,000 clones, around 87% seen once. The specimen sequenced was blood. The receptor source for this set is a person aged 18 to 69 in good health.

The chain recombines TRBV10-3 with TRBJ1-5; D perhaps matches TRBD1 (6 bases). Germline V lookup: CDR1 ENHRY, CDR2 SYGVKD. CDR3 length: 18 residues. V was shortened by 1 base and J by 0 bases, with 16 bases between the two germline ends. DNA of the CDR3: TGTGCCATCAGTGAGTATTGGGACAACCCGAGTAGCAATCAGCCCCAGCATTTT. The encoded protein is CAISEYWDNPSSNQPQHF.

V and J are TRBV2 and TRBJ1-6; D is unclear. The ends were cut back, 8 bases at V and 0 bases at J, with 8 bases in the middle. Germline CDR1 reads SNHLY; CDR2 reads FYNNEI. There are 14 residues in the CDR3. The CDR3 nucleotides read TGTGCCAGCGGAACCAGCTCCTATAATTCACCCCTCCACTTT. Its translation is CASGTSSYNSPLHF.

The chain carries TRBV11-2 and TRBJ1-4, with 9 bases lining up with TRBD1. CDR1 and CDR2 (germline): SGHAT, FQNNGV. V shed 4 bases and J 8 bases; nucleotides not matched to a gene: 8. The CDR3 covers 15 residues. For the CDR3, the DNA is TGTGCCAGCAGCTCCTCCGGGACAGGGAACGAAAAACTGTTTTTT. Protein product: CASSSSGTGNEKLFF.

V is TRBV21-1 and J is TRBJ1-5; the D call of TRBD1 is as the table states it, not checked on the DNA. TRBV21-1 is assigned pseudogene status. The CDR3 has 16 amino acids. CDR3: CASTLEVGAPPPAQHF. The CDR3 nucleotides read TGTGCCAGCACCCTCGAAGTGGGCGCTCCACCACCGGCCCAGCATTTT.

The chain uses TRBV5-6 and TRBJ1-2, with 12 bases aligning to TRBD1. The CDR3 sequence is 15 residues long. CDR1 and CDR2 (germline): SGHDT, YYEEEE. Trimming at V came to 6 bases and at J to 4 bases, leaving 7 bases not matched to a gene. The CDR3 sequence: CASTVGTGGIYGYTF. Written as DNA, the CDR3 is TGTGCCAGCACTGTAGGGACAGGGGGCATCTATGGCTACACCTTC. The variable domain in full, with the rest retrieved from reference TRBV5-6 and TRBJ1-2, is DAGVTQSPTHLIKTRGQQVTLRCSPKSGHDTVSWYQQALGQGPQFIFQYYEEEERQRGNFPDRFSGHQFPNYSSELNVNALLLGDSALYLCASTVGTGGIYGYTFGSGTRLTVV.

The V call is TRBV2, the J call TRBJ1-1, with TRBD1 identical over 7 bases. V lost 7 bases to trimming and J lost 4 bases; unmatched junction nucleotides: 15. Germline values: CDR1 SNHLY, CDR2 FYNNEI. This CDR3 contains 16 residues. CDR3 residues: CASIRQGFRRGTEAFF. The CDR3 region has the DNA TGTGCCAGCATACGACAGGGATTCCGGAGGGGCACTGAAGCTTTCTTT.

The genes are TRBV7-2 and TRBJ2-7, with D uncertain. V lost 5 bases to trimming and J lost 3 bases, with 17 bases between them. CDR3 length: 15 residues. Germline V lookup: CDR1 SGHTA, CDR2 FQGNSA. The CDR3 here is CASSTHWTSYYEQYF. CDR3 nucleotide sequence: TGTGCCAGCAGCACCCACTGGACCTCTTACTACGAGCAGTACTTC.